This TCR beta chain appears in the sequencing data of a study of cytomegalovirus exposure and HLA in healthy donors. Trimming removed 3 bases from V and 2 bases from J, with 14 bases in between. From germline, CDR1 is SGHNT and CDR2 YENEEA. This CDR3 region has 15 residues. Primers included in the PCR were 60 Vbeta and 13 Jbeta primers. Libraries were prepared by immunoSEQ multiplex PCR; TCRdb keeps only in-frame clonotypes and omits some of them. The repertoire consists of 85,000 to 120,000 clones, with about two thirds occurring once and the leading ten covering 0.65% to 0.85%. This receptor was identified in a boy aged 10-17 years in good health and CMV-seronegative. Specimen: PBMCs. The V call is TRBV11-3, the J call TRBJ2-7; D may be TRBD1 (5 bases). CDR3 in amino acids: CASSFPTGTPYEQYF. The CDR3 DNA is TGTGCCAGCAGCTTTCCAACAGGAACTCCCTACGAGCAGTACTTC.